The TCR beta chain described here comes from a study of CD8 T cells in ankylosing spondylitis (dated 2017 in TCRdb). Regarding the complete study: The study profiled T cell receptor beta repertoires in healthy donors and ankylosing spondylitis patients to find disease-linked TCR variants. Samples of peripheral blood were taken, and for ankylosing spondylitis patients, synovial fluid was collected as well. The full study cohort comprised 25 or so ankylosing spondylitis patients and 85 to 120 healthy donors.

Trimmed from V: 5 bases; trimmed from J: 2 bases; junction bases lacking a gene match: 3. Counted from cysteine to phenylalanine, this CDR3 has 15 amino acids. Left in the record is the CDR3 DNA by itself, 45 bases read in frame from the first base. Points on this clonotype: Its antigen remains unidentified. No qualities accompany the bases; no much larger clone lies one base away.

Results the study describes overall, beyond this receptor: Blood from ankylosing spondylitis patients appeared to be characterized by a TCR beta motif made up of several highly homologous amino acid variants. Some motif variants had previously been reported in the synovial fluid and blood of reactive arthritis patients, which suggests shared mechanisms of disease initiation. The disease-linked clones had a CD8+ phenotype and were found at relatively low frequencies in peripheral blood. The disease-linked clones were reported as significantly enriched in matched synovial fluid samples from ankylosing spondylitis patients.

These reads were obtained on an Illumina HiSeq 2500. Quantitative 5'-RACE with molecular barcodes was the method used to prepare the TCR beta libraries. On the authors' methods: A new computational method based on a probabilistic model of VDJ rearrangement was used to identify disease-linked TCR variants. The raw public reads went through TCRdb reprocessing: fastp at Q25, MiXCR clone calling, in-frame beta chains kept. Each CDR3 protein gets just one entry, which takes the most common genes and DNA from the rows behind it. These V and J calls rely on TCRdb rather than the paper's analysis. In this sample the table shows roughly 260,000 distinct CDR3 sequences, roughly 20% of which occur a single time. About 8.2% of the sample is taken by the ten largest.

Input material: blood, either unsorted or a sorted T cell fraction (not recorded which). The sequence was obtained from a male donor with ankylosing spondylitis or in good health (not recorded which). The sequence is built from TRBV12-3 or TRBV12-4 and TRBJ1-4; TRBD1 aligns with 9 central bases. Read as DNA, the sequence is TGTGCCAGCAGTCCTACAGGGGGCACTAATGAAAAACTGTTTTTT. This yields the protein CASSPTGGTNEKLFF.